This T cell receptor beta chain was sequenced in a study of blood T cell repertoires in COVID-19. The data were produced by immunoSEQ multiplex PCR, yet TCRdb's version contains in-frame clones alone and is incomplete. In the table there are roughly 140,000 clones, 88% of which are singletons. J gave up 5 bases and V 4 bases, and 16 bases lay outside the gene matches. Germline CDR1 reads PRHDT; CDR2 reads FYEKMQ (reference sequence). The CDR3 consists of 17 residues. The sequence was collected from a woman aged 25 to 39 with acute COVID-19. Sequenced material: PBMCs or T cells enriched from blood (not recorded which). The V gene is TRBV13, the J gene TRBJ2-7; 8 bases are a match to TRBD2. The CDR3 protein is CASSSTTTGRVDNEQYF. The DNA for the CDR3 is TGTGCCAGCAGCTCCACAACCACCGGGAGGGTCGACAACGAGCAGTACTTC.